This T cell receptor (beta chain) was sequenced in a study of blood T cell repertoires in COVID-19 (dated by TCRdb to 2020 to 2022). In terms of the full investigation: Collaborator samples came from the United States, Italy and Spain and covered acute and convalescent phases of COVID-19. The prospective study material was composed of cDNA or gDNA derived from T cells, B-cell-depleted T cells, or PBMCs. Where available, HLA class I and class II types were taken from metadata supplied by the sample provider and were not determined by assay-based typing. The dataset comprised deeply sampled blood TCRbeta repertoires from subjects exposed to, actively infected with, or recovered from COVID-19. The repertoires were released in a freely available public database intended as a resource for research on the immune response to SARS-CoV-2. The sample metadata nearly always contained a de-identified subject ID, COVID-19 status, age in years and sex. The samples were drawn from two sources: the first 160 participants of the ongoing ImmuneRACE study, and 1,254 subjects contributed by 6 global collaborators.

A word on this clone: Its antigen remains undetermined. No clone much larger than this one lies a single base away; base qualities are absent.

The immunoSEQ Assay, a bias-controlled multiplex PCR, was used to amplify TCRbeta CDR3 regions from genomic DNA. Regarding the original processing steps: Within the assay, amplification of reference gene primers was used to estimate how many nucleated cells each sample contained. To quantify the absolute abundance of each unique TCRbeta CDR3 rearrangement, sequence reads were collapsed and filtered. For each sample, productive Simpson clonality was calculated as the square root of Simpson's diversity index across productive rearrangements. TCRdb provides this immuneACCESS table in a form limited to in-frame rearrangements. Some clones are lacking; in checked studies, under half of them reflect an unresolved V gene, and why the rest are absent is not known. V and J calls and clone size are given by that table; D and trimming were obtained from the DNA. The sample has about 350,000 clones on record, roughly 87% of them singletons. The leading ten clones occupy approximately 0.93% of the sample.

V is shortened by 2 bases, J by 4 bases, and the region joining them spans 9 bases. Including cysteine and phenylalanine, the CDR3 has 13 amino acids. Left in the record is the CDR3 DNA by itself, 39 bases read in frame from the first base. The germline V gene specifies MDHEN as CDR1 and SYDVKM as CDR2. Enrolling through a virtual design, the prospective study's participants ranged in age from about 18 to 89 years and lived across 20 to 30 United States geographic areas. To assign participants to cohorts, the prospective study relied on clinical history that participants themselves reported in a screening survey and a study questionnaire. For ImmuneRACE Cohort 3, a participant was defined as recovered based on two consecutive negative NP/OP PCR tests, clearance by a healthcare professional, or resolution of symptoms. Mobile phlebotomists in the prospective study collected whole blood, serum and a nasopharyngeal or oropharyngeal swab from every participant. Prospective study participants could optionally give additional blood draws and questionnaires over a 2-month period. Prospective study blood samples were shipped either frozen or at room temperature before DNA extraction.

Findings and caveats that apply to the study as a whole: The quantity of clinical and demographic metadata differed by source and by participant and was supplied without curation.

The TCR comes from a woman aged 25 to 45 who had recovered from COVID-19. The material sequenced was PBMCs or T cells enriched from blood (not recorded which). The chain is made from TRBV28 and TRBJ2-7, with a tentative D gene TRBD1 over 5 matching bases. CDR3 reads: CASSLLQGYEQYF. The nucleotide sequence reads TGTGCCAGCAGTTTACTTCAGGGTTACGAGCAGTACTTC.